One sample yielded the 28 T cell receptor beta chains listed below, sequenced in a study of T cells in Graves' hyperthyroidism and ophthalmopathy. RNA transcripts served as the template for amplifying TCR beta CDR3 regions. In the first-round RT-PCR of the TCR CDR3, the HTBI primer set was used. TCRdb called the multiplex PCR reads again in MiXCR, with one record for every CDR3 protein. The profile shows a few hundred thousand distinct CDR3 sequences, 35% to 55% of them singletons. The sequenced material came from peripheral blood or thyroid tissue (not recorded which). The receptors were gathered from an adult woman with Graves' disease, either hyperthyroidism or ophthalmopathy (not recorded which).

This clonotype was detected ten times or more. The chain links TRBV27 to TRBJ1-6, with a possible D match to TRBD1 (5 bases). Between the trimmed V and J ends, which lost 3 bases and 9 bases, there was a span of 12 bases. The CDR3 sequence is 14 residues long. Germline V gene data show CDR1 as MNHEY and CDR2 as SMNVEV (reference sequence). Here the CDR3 reads CASSFRGAGSPLHF. CDR3 coding DNA: TGTGCCAGCAGTTTTCGAGGGGCGGGTTCACCCCTCCACTTT.

The J gene is TRBJ2-7, the V gene TRBV10-3; D is ambiguous. This CDR3 comprises 12 residues. The V gene lost 10 bases and the J gene lost 9 bases, with 19 bases spanning the gap. The V gene's germline CDR1 is ENHRY and CDR2 SYGVKD. The CDR3 region is CASTGNELRQYF. The CDR3 bases are TGTGCCAGCACCGGAAACGAGCTTAGGCAGTACTTC.

This clonotype was counted at least ten times. V usage is TRBV6-5 and J usage is TRBJ1-1; TRBD1 matches 9 bases. Trimming took 6 bases from V and 7 from J; bases not matched to a gene: 6. This CDR3 is 13 amino acids long. The germline gives CDR1 MNHEY, CDR2 SVGAGI. CDR3 amino acids: CASSPPGQGEAFF. The CDR3 DNA sequence: TGTGCCAGCAGCCCCCCGGGACAGGGTGAAGCTTTCTTT.

The chain employs TRBV25-1 and TRBJ1-6; no clear D. This CDR3 is 15 amino acids long. V lost 8 bases to trimming and J lost 4 bases, with 15 bases between them. The germline V gene encodes CDR1 MGHDK and CDR2 SYGVNS. This CDR3 reads CASRRTASYNSPLHF. In nucleotides, the CDR3 is TGTGCCAGCCGGCGGACGGCCTCTTATAATTCACCCCTCCACTTT.

This clonotype was found many times. The rearrangement links TRBV10-3 to TRBJ2-7, with TRBD1 matching 9 bases. Per the germline V gene, CDR1 is ENHRY and CDR2 is SYGVKD. The CDR3 length is 14 residues. V shed 7 bases, J shed 6 bases, and the junction held 10 bases outside the gene matches. CDR3 region: CAINAGTGLGEQYF. DNA for the CDR3: TGTGCCATCAACGCCGGGACAGGGTTAGGCGAGCAGTACTTC.

This chain uses TRBV20-1 with TRBJ1-5; D unclear. Trimming removed 5 bases from V and 7 bases from J, with 30 bases in between. The CDR3 has 18 amino acids. Looked up from germline, CDR1 is DFQATT and CDR2 is SNEGSKA (reference sequence). This CDR3 reads CSAFFGGRNTGVGQPQHF. The CDR3 coding sequence is TGCAGTGCTTTTTTCGGCGGACGGAACACCGGGGTTGGCCAGCCCCAGCATTTT.

This clonotype was recorded at least ten times. The chain carries TRBV5-1 and TRBJ2-7; TRBD1 is a possible D gene (5 bases). CDR3 length equals 14 residues. The V and J ends lost 4 bases and 3 bases respectively, with 14 bases between them. From germline, CDR1 is SGHRS and CDR2 YFSETQ. CDR3 sequence (DNA): TGCGCCAGCAGCCGAGGAACAGGTAGCTACGAGCAGTACTTC. Translating it yields CASSRGTGSYEQYF.

This clonotype was recorded a few times. J is TRBJ2-6 and V is TRBV7-4; D uncertain. Germline V gene sequence: CDR1 SGHVT, CDR2 SQSDAQ. The CDR3 covers 17 residues. Trimming shortened V by 5 bases and J by 0 bases, and 14 bases separated the two germline ends. The CDR3 DNA sequence: TGTGCCAGCAGCCCACGCCCCGTCAGCTCTGGGGCCAACGTCCTGACTTTC. It encodes CASSPRPVSSGANVLTF.

The chain carries TRBV7-2 and TRBJ1-5; 9 bases are a match to TRBD1. This CDR3 contains 19 residues. Unmatched junction bases numbered 11, after V lost 0 bases and J lost 2 bases. The V gene's germline CDR1 is SGHTA and CDR2 FQGNSA. CDR3 in amino acids: CASSLAARQGVGGNQPQHF. DNA of the CDR3: TGTGCCAGCAGCTTAGCGGCGAGACAGGGGGTTGGGGGCAATCAGCCCCAGCATTTT.

In this sample, this clonotype turned up many times. The chain is built from TRBV15 and TRBJ2-3; D ambiguous. In germline, CDR1 is LNHNV, CDR2 YYDKDF (reference sequence). The CDR3 is made up of 17 amino acids. The germline V and J ends were trimmed by 0 bases and 3 bases, with 16 bases remaining between them. CDR3 sequence: CATSREPGARLTDTQYF. CDR3 sequence (DNA): TGTGCCACCAGCAGAGAACCTGGCGCACGGTTGACAGATACGCAGTATTTT. Full variable domain (remainder filled in from reference TRBV15 and TRBJ2-3): DAMVIQNPRYQVTQFGKPVTLSCSQTLNHNVMYWYQQKSSQAPKLLFHYYDKDFNNEADTPDNFQSRRPNTSFCFLDIRSPGLGDTAMYLCATSREPGARLTDTQYFGPGTRLTVL.

This sequence joins TRBV19 and TRBJ2-1; D perhaps matches TRBD1 (5 bases). Trimming left V 9 bases short and J 6 bases short, with 15 bases between. The CDR3 covers 13 residues. Per the germline V gene, CDR1 is LNHDA and CDR2 is SQIVND (reference sequence). This chain's CDR3 is CASSPLRGNEQFF. CDR3 coding DNA: TGTGCCAGCTCCCCCCTTAGGGGCAATGAGCAGTTCTTC. Full variable domain (rest looked up from reference TRBV19 and TRBJ2-1): DGGITQSPKYLFRKEGQNVTLSCEQNLNHDAMYWYRQDPGQGLRLIYYSQIVNDFQKGDIAEGYSVSREKKESFPLTVTSAQKNPTAFYLCASSPLRGNEQFFGPGTRLTVL.

This clonotype appeared many times. The chain carries TRBV4-1 and TRBJ1-1; D remains ambiguous. Per the germline V gene, CDR1 is MGHRA and CDR2 is YSYEKL. V lost 8 bases to trimming and J lost 5 bases, with 15 bases between them. The CDR3 runs 13 residues. CDR3 coding DNA: TGCGCCAGCCGATCCTTCAGGAGGACTGAAGCTTTCTTT. Amino acids: CASRSFRRTEAFF.

The J gene is TRBJ2-2, the V gene TRBV25-1; 9 bases line up with TRBD1. This CDR3 comprises 12 residues. Unmatched junction bases numbered 1, after V lost 8 bases and J lost 6 bases. The V gene's germline CDR1 is MGHDK and CDR2 SYGVNS. This chain's CDR3 is CASWDRAGELFF. As DNA, the CDR3 is TGTGCCAGCTGGGACAGGGCCGGGGAGCTGTTTTTT.

This clonotype has just a few counts. This chain uses TRBV5-1 with TRBJ2-7, with TRBD2 identical over 9 bases. Trimming removed 3 bases from V and 5 bases from J; junction bases left unmatched: 12. The CDR3 sequence is 16 residues long. Germline V lookup: CDR1 SGHRS, CDR2 YFSETQ. The CDR3 DNA reads TGCGCCAGCAGCTCCAGAGGACTAGCGAGGGCAAACGAGCAGTACTTC. Translating it yields CASSSRGLARANEQYF.

This clonotype was counted at least ten times. The chain has TRBV2 and TRBJ2-5; TRBD1 aligns across 9 bases. This CDR3 comprises 18 residues. V was clipped by 6 bases and J by 2 bases; unmatched bases: 16. CDR1 is SNHLY and CDR2 is FYNNEI in the germline V gene. The CDR3 DNA sequence: TGTGCCAGCAGCCTTTCATTCGGACAGGGGAAAGTACAAGAGACCCAGTACTTC. It yields the protein CASSLSFGQGKVQETQYF.

This clonotype was seen repeatedly, ten times or more. V and J are TRBV24-1 and TRBJ2-2; the D is unclear. Trimming pared 2 bases from V and 1 base from J, leaving 7 bases between. CDR1 and CDR2 (germline): KGHDR, SFDVKD. The CDR3 sequence is 15 residues long. CDR3 in DNA: TGTGCCACCAGTGATTACGTCAGGAACACCGGGGAGCTGTTTTTT. Its translation is CATSDYVRNTGELFF.

This clonotype was recorded many times. This chain joins TRBV5-1 and TRBJ2-7; D might be TRBD1 (6 bases). This CDR3 comprises 14 residues. The V end lost 1 base, the J end lost 0 bases, and 8 bases lay between the germline ends. From germline, CDR1 is SGHRS and CDR2 YFSETQ. The CDR3, as DNA: TGCGCCAGCAGCTTGCAGGGGCCCTCCTACGAGCAGTACTTC. Translation gives CASSLQGPSYEQYF.

The chain recombines TRBV18 with TRBJ1-1, with unresolved D. There are 14 residues in the CDR3. Germline V gene sequence: CDR1 KGHSH, CDR2 LQKENI. V lost 3 bases and J lost 4, with 12 bases in between. CDR3 DNA: TGTGCCAGCTCACCGGCGGGCCCGGGCACTGAAGCTTTCTTT. Protein product: CASSPAGPGTEAFF.

This clonotype came up many times. V gene TRBV4-1 combines with J gene TRBJ2-5, with a weak D call TRBD2 (6 bases). V shed 3 bases and J shed 1 base, with 12 bases lying between them. The CDR3 runs 15 residues. Per the germline V gene, CDR1 is MGHRA and CDR2 is YSYEKL. CDR3 in amino acids: CASSQPTSLQETQYF. The CDR3 DNA is TGCGCCAGCAGCCAGCCAACTAGCCTCCAAGAGACCCAGTACTTC.

The V gene is TRBV2, the J gene TRBJ2-7; D is ambiguous. Germline V gene sequence: CDR1 SNHLY, CDR2 FYNNEI. The CDR3 sequence is 13 residues long. V lost 7 bases to trimming and J lost 12 bases, with 22 bases between them. CDR3 amino acids: CASTLRPGLRTYF. CDR3 bases: TGTGCCAGCACCCTGAGACCCGGGCTTAGGACGTACTTC.

This clonotype was seen a single time. The DNA of the CDR3 is TGTGCCAGCAGAACGGGACTAGCGGGACAAGAGACCCAGTACTTC. It translates to CASRTGLAGQETQYF. V and J are TRBV7-9 and TRBJ2-5; 13 nucleotides align to TRBD2. The junction had 3 bases not matched to a gene; V was cut back by 6 bases and J by 2 bases. The germline V gene encodes CDR1 SEHNR and CDR2 FQNEAQ (reference sequence). CDR3 length: 15 amino acids.

The chain employs TRBV4-2 and TRBJ1-1; D not certain. The germline V gene has CDR1 LGHNA and CDR2 YNFKEQ. Deletions cut 2 bases from V and 11 bases from J, with 12 bases between. The CDR3 has 12 amino acids. The CDR3 sequence is CASSQYQVEAFF. CDR3 in DNA: TGTGCCAGCAGCCAATATCAGGTCGAGGCTTTCTTT.

The chain combines TRBV24-1 with TRBJ1-1, with D maybe TRBD1 (6 bases). Germline values: CDR1 KGHDR, CDR2 SFDVKD. V dropped 8 bases and J dropped 1 base, with 7 bases sitting between them. There are 12 residues in the CDR3. The CDR3 sequence: CATMDRNTEAFF. The CDR3, as DNA: TGTGCCACCATGGACAGGAACACTGAAGCTTTCTTT.

About this clonotype itself: This clone may be a read error of a much larger clone one base away. The chain joins TRBV6-6 to TRBJ2-5, with D hard to call. Deletions cut 6 bases from V and 7 bases from J, with 21 bases between. The CDR3 covers 15 residues. CDR1 and CDR2 (germline): MNHNY, SVGAGI (reference sequence). CDR3 residues: CASSPTTGGLGTQYF. CDR3 nucleotide sequence: TGTGCCAGCAGCCCAACGACGGGCGGCCTAGGGACCCAGTACTTC.

J is TRBJ1-3 and V is TRBV10-3; tentative D call: TRBD1 (5 bases). V was pared by 0 bases and J by 8 bases, with 17 bases between. The CDR3 sequence is 16 residues long. Per the germline V gene, CDR1 is ENHRY and CDR2 is SYGVKD. CDR3 bases: TGTGCCATCAGTGAGTCGACAGAACCCTATGGCTACACCATATATTTT. It codes for CAISESTEPYGYTIYF.

This chain joins TRBV7-3 and TRBJ2-2; maybe TRBD1 (6 bases). The V and J ends lost 4 bases and 11 bases respectively, with 17 bases between them. This CDR3 has 14 amino acids. Germline CDR1 SGHTA, CDR2 FQGTGA. The CDR3 nucleotides read TGTGCCAGCAGCTCCGTTGACAGGCTCGGTGAGCTGTTTTTT. Translated: CASSSVDRLGELFF.

This chain joins TRBV7-2 and TRBJ2-5, with a possible D match to TRBD2 (7 bases). Germline V gene sequence: CDR1 SGHTA, CDR2 FQGNSA. The CDR3 covers 15 residues. V gave up 11 bases and J gave up 4 bases, with 23 bases separating them. CDR3 DNA sequence: TGTGCCTGCGCGGGAGTACAGGGCGGCCGAGAGACCCAGTACTTC. Its protein product is CACAGVQGGRETQYF.

The CDR3 here is CAIRRAGRLQGTGSPLHF. CDR3 DNA: TGTGCCATCAGACGAGCGGGAAGACTACAGGGGACCGGATCACCCCTCCACTTT. This chain connects TRBV10-3 to TRBJ1-6, with TRBD1 identical over 7 bases. Trimming at V came to 6 bases and at J to 10 bases, leaving 21 bases not matched to a gene. This CDR3 has 18 amino acids. Germline CDR1 and CDR2: ENHRY and SYGVKD.